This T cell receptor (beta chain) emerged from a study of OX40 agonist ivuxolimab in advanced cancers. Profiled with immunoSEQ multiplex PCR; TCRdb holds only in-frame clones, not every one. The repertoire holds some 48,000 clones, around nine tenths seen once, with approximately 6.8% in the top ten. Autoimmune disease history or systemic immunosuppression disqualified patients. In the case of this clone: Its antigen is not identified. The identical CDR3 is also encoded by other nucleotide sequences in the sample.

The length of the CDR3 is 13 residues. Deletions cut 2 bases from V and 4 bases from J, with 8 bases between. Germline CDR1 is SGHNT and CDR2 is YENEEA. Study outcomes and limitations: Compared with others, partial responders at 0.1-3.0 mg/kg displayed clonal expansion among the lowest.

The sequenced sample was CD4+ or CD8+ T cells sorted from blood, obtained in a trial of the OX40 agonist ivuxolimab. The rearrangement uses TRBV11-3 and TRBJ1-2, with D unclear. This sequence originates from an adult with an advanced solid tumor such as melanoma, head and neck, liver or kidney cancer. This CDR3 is CASSLSSGYGYTF. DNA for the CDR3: TGTGCCAGCAGCTTATCAAGTGGCTATGGCTACACCTTC.